This entry lists 31 T cell receptor beta chains sequenced from one sample in a study of T-cell reconstitution after alpha-beta-depleted transplantation in children. During its preparation, the TCRbeta library received unique molecular identifiers. Each CDR3 protein gets one entry after TCRdb re-called the PCR reads with MiXCR. The sample contains roughly 120,000 distinct CDR3 sequences, around 10% of which appear only once. The specimen was PBMCs from the stem cell graft donor, collected from the stem cell graft. These receptors originate from a human donor who donated a stem cell graft to a child with acute lymphoblastic leukemia.

This clonotype showed up many times. The V and J genes are TRBV19 and TRBJ1-1, with unresolved D. Germline values: CDR1 LNHDA, CDR2 SQIVND (reference sequence). V lost 3 bases and J lost 2, with 10 bases in between. The CDR3 extends over 14 amino acids. CDR3: CASSMGSYNTEAFF. For the CDR3, the DNA is TGTGCCAGTAGTATGGGGTCCTACAACACTGAAGCTTTCTTT.

This clonotype was observed many times. This chain links TRBV9 with TRBJ1-1, with no clear D. This CDR3 is built from 14 residues. CDR1 is SGDLS, CDR2 YYNGEE, per germline. Trimming stripped 3 bases from V and 2 bases from J, with 11 bases between. The CDR3 region is CASSALAPNTEAFF. CDR3 DNA: TGTGCCAGCAGCGCCCTCGCCCCTAACACTGAAGCTTTCTTT.

This clonotype was observed many times. The chain combines TRBV29-1 with TRBJ2-7; D perhaps matches TRBD1 (6 bases). Germline CDR1 SQVTM, CDR2 ANQGSEA. Between the trimmed V and J ends, which lost 5 bases and 6 bases, there was a span of 14 bases. The CDR3 runs 12 residues. CDR3 bases: TGCAGCGTTAACGGACAGTTCTCCGAGCAGTACTTC. Its protein product is CSVNGQFSEQYF.

The chain couples TRBV27 to TRBJ1-2, with D unresolved. V lost 6 bases to trimming and J lost 4 bases, with 15 bases between them. The CDR3 length is 14 residues. Germline assignment: CDR1 MNHEY and CDR2 SMNVEV (reference sequence). This CDR3 is CASSPGRGSYGYTF. In DNA, the CDR3 is TGTGCCAGCAGCCCCGGCAGAGGCTCCTATGGCTACACCTTC.

This clonotype showed up just a few times. A much larger clone lies a single base off, so this may be a read error. The chain joins TRBV5-1 to TRBJ2-7, with D possibly being TRBD1 or TRBD2 (5 bases each). There are 13 residues in the CDR3. Germline assignment: CDR1 SGHRS and CDR2 YFSETQ. The V and J ends lost 0 bases and 6 bases respectively, with 10 bases between them. The CDR3 spells CASSLGWDGEQYF. The DNA of the CDR3 is TGCGCCAGCAGCTTGGGGTGGGACGGCGAGCAGTACTTC.

The sample holds many counts of this clonotype. The genes are TRBV24-1 and TRBJ2-2; 9 bases agree with TRBD1. Germline CDR1 and CDR2: KGHDR and SFDVKD. V trimming: 3 bases; J trimming: 4 bases; junction bases outside the gene matches: 5. CDR3 size: 16 residues. The CDR3: CATSDETGGATGELFF. The CDR3 bases are TGTGCCACCAGTGATGAGACAGGGGGTGCCACCGGGGAGCTGTTTTTT.

CDR3 in amino acids: CASSYRTEYNEQFF. DNA for the CDR3: TGTGCCAGCAGTTACCGGACAGAATACAATGAGCAGTTCTTC. V usage is TRBV6-5 and J usage is TRBJ2-1; the D gene is possibly TRBD1 (6 bases). The CDR3 runs 14 residues. Between the trimmed V and J ends, which lost 2 bases and 4 bases, there was a span of 9 bases. Germline values: CDR1 MNHEY, CDR2 SVGAGI.

This clonotype was picked up many times. The chain is built from TRBV15 and TRBJ2-5; D remains unclear. V was cut by 6 bases and J by 5 bases, with 13 bases left in between. This CDR3 region has 13 residues. Germline V gives CDR1 LNHNV, CDR2 YYDKDF (reference sequence). This chain's CDR3 is CATSGPPWETQYF. The CDR3 coding sequence is TGTGCCACCAGTGGACCCCCCTGGGAGACCCAGTACTTC. Using reference TRBV15 and TRBJ2-5 for the parts outside the CDR3, the full variable domain is DAMVIQNPRYQVTQFGKPVTLSCSQTLNHNVMYWYQQKSSQAPKLLFHYYDKDFNNEADTPDNFQSRRPNTSFCFLDIRSPGLGDTAMYLCATSGPPWETQYFGPGTRLLVL.

In its sample, this clonotype was seen many times. The chain recombines TRBV20-1 with TRBJ2-1, with TRBD2 matching 14 bases. This CDR3 has 16 amino acids. Germline values: CDR1 DFQATT, CDR2 SNEGSKA (reference sequence). The J segment lost 8 bases and the V segment lost 0 bases, leaving 6 bases of the junction unmatched. The CDR3 spells CSAREGGTSGRDEQFF. The CDR3 region has the DNA TGCAGTGCTAGAGAGGGCGGGACTAGCGGGAGAGATGAGCAGTTCTTC.

The rearrangement joins TRBV19 to TRBJ1-1; the match to TRBD1 covers 12 bases. The CDR3 runs 16 residues. Germline CDR1 reads LNHDA; CDR2 reads SQIVND (reference sequence). V gave up 6 bases and J gave up 2 bases; unmatched junction bases: 7. For the CDR3, the DNA is TGTGCCAGTAGCCGGGACAGGGGGCGAGCTAACACTGAAGCTTTCTTT. This codes for CASSRDRGRANTEAFF.

This clonotype was detected many times. The gene calls are TRBV4-1 and TRBJ1-5, with a possible D match to TRBD1 (5 bases). Germline assignment: CDR1 MGHRA and CDR2 YSYEKL. The CDR3 is made up of 16 amino acids. V gave up 1 base and J gave up 0 bases, with 10 bases separating them. CDR3 amino acids: CASSQVGGDSNQPQHF. CDR3 nucleotides: TGCGCCAGCAGCCAAGTCGGAGGGGATAGCAATCAGCCCCAGCATTTT.

This clonotype was picked up many times. V is TRBV7-8 and J is TRBJ2-5; D gene uncertain. There are 16 residues in the CDR3. Germline V gene lookup returns CDR1 SGHVS and CDR2 FQNEAQ. V lost 4 bases and J 1 base, leaving 16 bases between the germline ends. This CDR3 is CASSSLGKDLQETQYF. The CDR3 nucleotides are TGTGCCAGCAGCTCATTAGGGAAGGACCTCCAAGAGACCCAGTACTTC.

This clonotype occurred many times. The chain uses TRBV7-9 and TRBJ1-2; the D gene is possibly TRBD1 (5 bases). V lost 2 bases and J lost 7, with 8 bases in between. The CDR3 covers 12 residues. From germline, CDR1 is SEHNR and CDR2 FQNEAQ (reference sequence). DNA for the CDR3: TGTGCCAGCAGCTTAAGGGACCTTGGCTACACCTTC. Residues: CASSLRDLGYTF.

In this sample, this clonotype turned up many times. The rearrangement links TRBV12-3 or TRBV12-4 to TRBJ1-2; 8 nucleotides align to TRBD1. The V segment lost 6 bases and the J segment 4 bases; nucleotides outside the gene matches: 7. The CDR3 is 14 amino acids. The CDR3 DNA sequence: TGTGCCAGCAGCTCGGGACAGGACTTCTATGGCTACACCTTC. Amino acids: CASSSGQDFYGYTF.

This clonotype was seen repeatedly, ten times or more. The V and J genes are TRBV20-1 and TRBJ1-2; 8 nucleotides agree with TRBD1. With V trimmed by 5 bases and J by 8 bases, 10 bases remained unmatched. CDR1 and CDR2 (germline): DFQATT, SNEGSKA (reference sequence). The CDR3 is 13 amino acids. CDR3 coding DNA: TGCAGTGCTCGACAGGGGTTCGTTGAGGGCTACACCTTC. Amino acids: CSARQGFVEGYTF.

This clonotype was counted ten times or more. The rearrangement uses TRBV12-3 or TRBV12-4 and TRBJ2-1; no firm D call. The CDR3 covers 15 residues. Trimming took 4 bases from V and 5 from J, leaving 15 bases between them. CDR3 nucleotide sequence: TGTGCCAGCAGTTACCTTGGGGTCAGTAACAATGAGCAGTTCTTC. It yields the protein CASSYLGVSNNEQFF.

In its sample, this clonotype was seen many times. V gene TRBV20-1 combines with J gene TRBJ2-3; 10 bases align to TRBD1. The CDR3 covers 17 residues. CDR1 is DFQATT, CDR2 SNEGSKA, per germline (reference sequence). V dropped 0 bases and J dropped 5; count of bases not matched to a gene: 11. CDR3 amino acids: CSARDQIPGQGKDTQYF. Written as DNA, the CDR3 is TGCAGTGCTAGAGATCAGATTCCGGGACAGGGGAAAGATACGCAGTATTTT.

Notes on this clonotype: A much bigger clone sits one base away, suggesting this may be a read error. V usage is TRBV24-1 and J usage is TRBJ1-2; D ambiguous. This CDR3 has 12 residues. The germline V gene encodes CDR1 KGHDR and CDR2 SFDVKD. CDR3 loop: CATSEGPLSYAF. For the CDR3, the DNA is TGTGCCACCAGTGAAGGACCGCTTAGCTACGCCTTC.

In this sample, this clonotype turned up many times. This rearrangement joins TRBV6-2 or TRBV6-3 to TRBJ1-2; TRBD1 is a possible D gene (5 bases). V lost 8 bases, J lost 5 bases, and 21 bases lay in between. This CDR3 contains 15 residues. Germline CDR1 reads MNHEY; CDR2 reads SVGEGT. The CDR3 nucleotides are TGTGCCAGCTCAATTTTAGGGACCAATTTATATGGCTACACCTTC. Protein product: CASSILGTNLYGYTF.

This clonotype was found many times. This chain links TRBV9 with TRBJ2-7; the D gene is possibly TRBD1 (5 bases). This CDR3 is built from 15 residues. V lost 0 bases, J lost 3 bases, and 13 bases lay in between. The germline gives CDR1 SGDLS, CDR2 YYNGEE. The CDR3 region has the DNA TGTGCCAGCAGCGTAGGTCAGGGTAACGTCTACGAGCAGTACTTC. Protein: CASSVGQGNVYEQYF.

There are many counts of this clonotype. The chain links TRBV4-1 to TRBJ2-3; a weak D match, TRBD2 (6 bases). Trimming took off 0 bases at V and 7 bases at J, with 23 bases between the two ends. This CDR3 is 18 amino acids long. Germline V lookup: CDR1 MGHRA, CDR2 YSYEKL. CDR3 loop: CASSQDLGTPEPSNTQYF. The CDR3 DNA sequence: TGCGCCAGCAGCCAAGATCTCGGGACTCCCGAGCCCTCGAATACGCAGTATTTT.

This clonotype was found many times. The chain recombines TRBV12-3 or TRBV12-4 with TRBJ2-1; 11 bases line up with TRBD2. This CDR3 spans 15 amino acids. V lost 5 bases and J lost 7; bases outside the gene matches: 7. The CDR3 region has the DNA TGTGCCAGCAGTCCCCTGGGACTAGCGGCTAATGAGCAGTTCTTC. As protein: CASSPLGLAANEQFF.

This clonotype came up many times. V and J are TRBV20-1 and TRBJ2-6; D not certain. The CDR3 sequence is 15 residues long. In germline, CDR1 is DFQATT, CDR2 SNEGSKA (reference sequence). Trimming removed 3 bases from V and 0 bases from J, with 9 bases in between. CDR3 DNA: TGCAGTGCTAGCCCTCCAAGCTCTGGGGCCAACGTCCTGACTTTC. Encoded protein: CSASPPSSGANVLTF.

The sample holds many counts of this clonotype. The chain is built from TRBV27 and TRBJ2-7; tentatively, D is TRBD2 (5 bases). V lost 3 bases, J lost 3 bases, and 12 bases lay in between. This CDR3 is built from 14 residues. Germline V lookup: CDR1 MNHEY, CDR2 SMNVEV (reference sequence). CDR3 bases: TGTGCCAGCAGTTTCGGGGTCCAGGTCTACGAGCAGTACTTC. Protein sequence: CASSFGVQVYEQYF.

This clonotype was seen many times. The rearrangement links TRBV5-1 to TRBJ2-7; D unresolved. V dropped 0 bases and J dropped 0 bases, with 10 bases sitting between them. Germline V lookup: CDR1 SGHRS, CDR2 YFSETQ. This CDR3 is 15 amino acids long. CDR3 loop: CASSLGDPSSYEQYF. In DNA form, the CDR3 reads TGCGCCAGCAGCTTGGGGGATCCCAGCTCCTACGAGCAGTACTTC. Complete variable domain (other parts from reference TRBV5-1 and TRBJ2-7): KAGVTQTPRYLIKTRGQQVTLSCSPISGHRSVSWYQQTPGQGLQFLFEYFSETQRNKGNFPGRFSGRQFSNSRSEMNVSTLELGDSALYLCASSLGDPSSYEQYFGPGTRLTVT.

This clonotype was counted ten times or more. The chain has TRBV5-1 and TRBJ1-2, with TRBD1 matching 9 bases. This CDR3 region has 13 residues. Germline V gene lookup returns CDR1 SGHRS and CDR2 YFSETQ. Trimming cost V 4 bases and J 11 bases; bases outside gene matches: 9. The CDR3 coding sequence is TGCGCCAGCAGCCCACCGGGACAGGGAGGATACACCTTC. Its protein is CASSPPGQGGYTF.

This clonotype has ten or more counts. The chain uses TRBV29-1 and TRBJ1-2; 7 bases fit TRBD1. The trim removed 4 bases at V and 8 bases at J, leaving 7 bases unmatched. In germline, CDR1 is SQVTM, CDR2 ANQGSEA. This CDR3 contains 12 residues. CDR3 in DNA: TGCAGCGTTGCTGACAGGGTTGGCGGCTACACCTTC. Translating gives CSVADRVGGYTF.

This clonotype was detected many times. V is TRBV20-1 and J is TRBJ2-4; D remains ambiguous. CDR1 DFQATT and CDR2 SNEGSKA come from the germline V gene (reference sequence). The CDR3 spans 15 residues. Trimming left V 2 bases short and J 0 bases short, with 11 bases between. The CDR3 protein is CSARSGLGAKNIQYF. In DNA form, the CDR3 reads TGCAGTGCTAGATCCGGGCTTGGAGCCAAAAACATTCAGTACTTC.

This clonotype was counted ten times or more. At one boundary the junction diverges from the germline segment, which might be a read error. The chain links TRBV7-7 to TRBJ2-7; 8 nucleotides line up with TRBD1. The CDR3 runs to 14 residues. CDR1 SSHAT and CDR2 FNYEAQ come from the germline V gene (reference sequence). This CDR3 reads CASSRGQGSSEQYF. CDR3 DNA: TGTGCTAGCAGCCGCGGACAGGGTTCAAGCGAGCAGTACTTC.

This clonotype has a count of ten or more. V gene TRBV28 combines with J gene TRBJ2-5; D is perhaps TRBD1 (7 bases). Germline lookup yields CDR1 MDHEN and CDR2 SYDVKM. Trimming cost V 8 bases and J 1 base, with 14 bases left between them. This CDR3 has 14 amino acids. Written as DNA, the CDR3 is TGTGCCAGCGGTCCAGGGGGACTCCAAGAGACCCAGTACTTC. Translating it yields CASGPGGLQETQYF.

This clonotype came up many times. The chain combines TRBV20-1 with TRBJ2-7; D is uncertain. Looked up from germline, CDR1 is DFQATT and CDR2 is SNEGSKA (reference sequence). V was cut by 0 bases and J by 2 bases, with 14 bases left in between. The CDR3 length is 15 residues. The CDR3: CSARDLQPSTYEQYF. The CDR3 nucleotides read TGCAGTGCTAGAGATCTACAGCCCTCAACCTACGAGCAGTACTTC.